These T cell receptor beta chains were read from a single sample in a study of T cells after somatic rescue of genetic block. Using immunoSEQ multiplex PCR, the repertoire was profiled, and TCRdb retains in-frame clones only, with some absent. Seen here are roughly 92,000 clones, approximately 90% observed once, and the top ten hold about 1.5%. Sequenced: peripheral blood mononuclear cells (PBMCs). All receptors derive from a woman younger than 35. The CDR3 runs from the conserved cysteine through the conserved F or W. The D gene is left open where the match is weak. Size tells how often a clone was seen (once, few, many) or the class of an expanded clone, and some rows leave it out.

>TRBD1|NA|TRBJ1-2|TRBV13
CAGGQGLNYGYTF
TGTGCCGGGGGACAGGGGCTGAACTATGGCTACACCTTC
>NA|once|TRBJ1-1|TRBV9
CASSVVALRDEAFF
TGTGCCAGCAGCGTAGTCGCCCTGAGGGATGAAGCTTTCTTT
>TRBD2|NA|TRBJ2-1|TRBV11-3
CASSLDPTSGSWNEQFF
TGTGCCAGCAGCTTAGACCCAACTAGCGGGAGTTGGAATGAGCAGTTCTTC
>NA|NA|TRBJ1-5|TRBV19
CASSSLATYSNQPQHF
TGTGCCAGTAGTTCCCTGGCCACTTATAGCAATCAGCCCCAGCATTTT
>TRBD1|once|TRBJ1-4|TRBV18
CASSLPPTGARQLFF
TGTGCCAGCTCACTTCCCCCGACAGGGGCTCGCCAACTGTTTTTT
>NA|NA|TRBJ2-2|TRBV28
CASSLSQAGELFF
TGTGCCAGCAGTTTATCACAGGCCGGGGAGCTGTTTTTT
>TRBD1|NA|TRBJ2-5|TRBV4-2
CASSQGGTGQETQYF
TGTGCCAGCAGCCAAGGAGGGACAGGGCAAGAGACCCAGTACTTC
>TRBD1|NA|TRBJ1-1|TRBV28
CASSEAHRGDTEAFF
TGTGCCAGCAGCGAAGCTCACAGGGGGGACACTGAAGCTTTCTTT
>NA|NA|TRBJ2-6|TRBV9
CASSVASGANVLTF
TGTGCCAGCAGCGTAGCGAGTGGGGCCAACGTCCTGACTTTC
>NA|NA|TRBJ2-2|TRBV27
CASSPHRGRALTGELFF
TGTGCCAGCAGTCCCCACCGGGGGCGCGCATTGACCGGGGAGCTGTTTTTT
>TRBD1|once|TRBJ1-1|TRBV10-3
CAITGQEGTEAFF
TGTGCCATCACAGGACAGGAGGGCACTGAAGCTTTCTTT
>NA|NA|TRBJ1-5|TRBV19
CASMGRRGNQPQHF
TGTGCCAGTATGGGTCGGCGGGGGAATCAGCCCCAGCATTTT
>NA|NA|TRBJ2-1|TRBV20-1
CSARLINEQFF
TGCAGTGCTAGACTTATAAATGAGCAGTTCTTC
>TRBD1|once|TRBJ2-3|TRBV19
CASSEGTGEQYF
TGTGCCAGTAGCGAAGGGACAGGTGAGCAGTATTTT
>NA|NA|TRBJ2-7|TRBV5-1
CASSWAPGEAYEQYF
TGCGCCAGCAGCTGGGCTCCCGGAGAGGCCTACGAGCAGTACTTC